Included here is one T cell receptor (beta chain) sequence, with context. The antigen remains unidentified. The data originate from a study of immune evolution from preneoplasia to lung adenocarcinoma. Findings of the study overall: Later-stage lesions appeared to have more T cells, more diversity, less clonality.

H&E slides confirmed each diagnosis, reviewed by two pathologists independently. Assay: immunoSEQ multiplex PCR; the TCRdb copy retains only in-frame clones and omits some. The top ten clones hold around 7.1% of a sample with roughly 3,500 clones, 45% to 50% of them seen once. Germline assignment: CDR1 GTSNPN and CDR2 SVGIG (reference sequence). The CDR3 totals 17 residues. Trimming took off 0 bases at V and 5 bases at J, with 20 bases between the two ends. This sequence originates from a person between 50 and 60 years old with lung adenocarcinoma. V and J are TRBV30 and TRBJ1-5; D is uncertain. Sample: FFPE normal lung tissue adjacent to the tumor. The CDR3 DNA reads TGTGCCTGGAGTGTACAAATGAGAACTGGATGGGATCAGCCCCAGCATTTT. Protein product: CAWSVQMRTGWDQPQHF.